A selection of T cell receptor beta chains follows, all from one sample in a study of cytomegalovirus exposure and HLA in healthy donors. Repertoires were generated with immunoSEQ multiplex PCR, while TCRdb's copy carries only in-frame clones and drops some. The sample gives roughly 130,000 clones, 82% of which show up once; around 3% is in the top ten. Sequenced: PBMCs. These receptor sequences come from a boy aged 2 to 9 in good health and CMV-seronegative. CDR3s include the opening cysteine and the closing phenylalanine or tryptophan. D genes are given only for firm matches. Size is stated for part of the rows, as once, few or many counts, or as a class when the clone is expanded.

TRBJ2-2,.,.,TRBV15,CATRLAGTGELFF,TGTGCCACCAGACTGGCAGGCACCGGGGAGCTGTTTTTT
TRBJ2-1,.,TRBD2,TRBV4-2,CASSPGWTSGGPMEEQFF,TGTGCCAGCAGCCCAGGATGGACTAGCGGGGGACCGATGGAGGAGCAGTTCTTC
TRBJ1-5,.,TRBD1,TRBV19,CAGSDRDSNQPQHF,TGTGCCGGAAGCGACAGGGACAGCAATCAGCCCCAGCATTTT
TRBJ1-4,.,TRBD1,TRBV4-1,CASSHNAGTADEKLFF,TGCGCCAGCAGCCATAACGCCGGGACAGCTGATGAAAAACTGTTTTTT
TRBJ1-2,.,TRBD1,TRBV7-9,CASSLGDRALGDYGYTF,TGTGCCAGCAGCTTGGGTGACAGGGCCCTGGGCGACTATGGCTACACCTTC
TRBJ1-1,.,TRBD1,TRBV10-3,CAIRDRESAEAFF,TGTGCCATCAGGGACAGGGAATCCGCTGAAGCTTTCTTT
TRBJ2-3,.,TRBD2,TRBV6-4,CASSDWTSGSTDTQYF,TGTGCCAGCAGTGACTGGACTAGCGGGAGCACAGATACGCAGTATTTT
TRBJ2-2,.,TRBD1,TRBV6-1,CASRHRGTGELFF,TGTGCCAGCAGGCACAGGGGCACCGGGGAGCTGTTTTTT
TRBJ2-1,.,TRBD2,TRBV7-8,CASSLASVGGLAAPRSYNEQFF,TGTGCCAGCAGCTTAGCTTCTGTGGGAGGACTAGCGGCGCCACGTTCCTACAATGAGCAGTTCTTC
TRBJ2-2,.,TRBD1,TRBV7-2,CASRQWTGPTGELFF,TGTGCCAGCAGGCAATGGACAGGACCCACCGGGGAGCTGTTTTTT
TRBJ2-1,.,TRBD2,TRBV14,CASSQDRRASGDRGEQFF,TGTGCCAGCAGCCAAGATAGAAGAGCTAGCGGGGATCGGGGTGAGCAGTTCTTC
TRBJ1-1,few,.,TRBV30,CAWIPPNRVEAFF,TGTGCCTGGATCCCACCAAACAGGGTTGAAGCTTTCTTT
TRBJ1-5,once,TRBD1,TRBV7-2,CASSQSQGQHQPQHF,TGTGCCAGCAGTCAATCACAGGGGCAACATCAGCCCCAGCATTTT
TRBJ1-6,.,.,TRBV4-1,CASSQVKSYSLNSPLHF,TGCGCCAGCAGCCAAGTTAAGTCCTACAGCCTAAATTCACCCCTCCACTTT
TRBJ2-1,once,TRBD1,TRBV6-4,CAPGGGSSYNEQFF,TGTGCGCCAGGGGGCGGAAGCTCCTACAATGAGCAGTTCTTC